This T cell receptor (beta chain) is from a study of T cells in Graves' hyperthyroidism and ophthalmopathy. About this clonotype itself: Its specificity is unknown. The junction shows a germline mismatch at one end, possibly a read error.

What was amplified from RNA transcripts were TCR beta CDR3 regions. First-round RT-PCR of the TCR CDR3 relied on the HTBI primer set. TCRdb processed the multiplex PCR reads anew with MiXCR; each CDR3 protein has one entry. The repertoire consists of roughly 510,000 distinct CDR3 sequences, with over 45% occurring once and the leading ten covering around 47%. This CDR3 comprises 14 residues. Findings of the study overall: From stable hyperthyroidism, ophthalmopathy was separated by a 13 V-J model.

The clonotype originates from an adult woman with Graves' disease, either hyperthyroidism or ophthalmopathy (not recorded which). Material: peripheral blood or thyroid tissue (not recorded which). The J gene is TRBJ1-4, the V gene TRBV12-3 or TRBV12-4; the D gene is possibly TRBD1 (5 bases). As DNA, the CDR3 is TGTGCCGGCAGTTTGGGGGATTCCAATGAAAAACTGTTTTTT. Encoded protein: CAGSLGDSNEKLFF.